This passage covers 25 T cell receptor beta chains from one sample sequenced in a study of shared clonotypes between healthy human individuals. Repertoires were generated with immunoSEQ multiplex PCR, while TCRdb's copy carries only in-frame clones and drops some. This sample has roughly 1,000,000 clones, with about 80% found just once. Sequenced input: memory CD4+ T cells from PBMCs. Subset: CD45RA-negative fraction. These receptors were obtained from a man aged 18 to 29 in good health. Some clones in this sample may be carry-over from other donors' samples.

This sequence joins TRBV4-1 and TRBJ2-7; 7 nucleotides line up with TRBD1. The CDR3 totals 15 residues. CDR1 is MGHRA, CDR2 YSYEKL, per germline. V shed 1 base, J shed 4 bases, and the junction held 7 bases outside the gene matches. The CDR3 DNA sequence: TGCGCCAGCAGCCAAGCCCCGGGACAGCTATACGAGCAGTACTTC. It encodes CASSQAPGQLYEQYF.

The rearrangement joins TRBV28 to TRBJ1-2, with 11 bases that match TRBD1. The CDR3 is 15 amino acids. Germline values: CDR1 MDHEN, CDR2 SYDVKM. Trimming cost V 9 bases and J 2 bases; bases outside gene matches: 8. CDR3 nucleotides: TGTGCCAGTTATGAGGACAGGGGGCCCAACTATGGCTACACCTTC. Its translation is CASYEDRGPNYGYTF.

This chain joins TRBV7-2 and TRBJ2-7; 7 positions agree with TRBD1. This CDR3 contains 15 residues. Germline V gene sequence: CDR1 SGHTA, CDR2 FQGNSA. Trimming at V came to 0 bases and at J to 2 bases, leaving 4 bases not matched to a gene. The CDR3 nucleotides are TGTGCCAGCAGCTTAGCGTTGGGACAGACCTACGAGCAGTACTTC. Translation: CASSLALGQTYEQYF.

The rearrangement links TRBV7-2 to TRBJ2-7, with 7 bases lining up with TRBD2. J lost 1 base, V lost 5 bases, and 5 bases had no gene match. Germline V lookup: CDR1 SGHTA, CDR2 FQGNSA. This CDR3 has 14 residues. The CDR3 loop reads CASSRQRGSYEQYF. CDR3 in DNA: TGTGCCAGCAGCCGCCAGCGGGGATCCTACGAGCAGTACTTC.

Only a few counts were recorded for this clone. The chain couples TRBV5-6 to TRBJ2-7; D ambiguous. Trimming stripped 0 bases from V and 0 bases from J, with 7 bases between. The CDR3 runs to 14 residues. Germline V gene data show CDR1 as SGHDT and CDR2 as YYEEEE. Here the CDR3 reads CASSLVASSYEQYF. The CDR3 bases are TGTGCCAGCAGCTTGGTCGCGAGCTCCTACGAGCAGTACTTC.

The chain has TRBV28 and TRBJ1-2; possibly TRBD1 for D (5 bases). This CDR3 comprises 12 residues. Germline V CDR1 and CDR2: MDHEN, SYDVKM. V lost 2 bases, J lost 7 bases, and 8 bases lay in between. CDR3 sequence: CASSLRDAGYTF. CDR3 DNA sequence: TGTGCCAGCAGTTTACGGGACGCTGGCTACACCTTC.

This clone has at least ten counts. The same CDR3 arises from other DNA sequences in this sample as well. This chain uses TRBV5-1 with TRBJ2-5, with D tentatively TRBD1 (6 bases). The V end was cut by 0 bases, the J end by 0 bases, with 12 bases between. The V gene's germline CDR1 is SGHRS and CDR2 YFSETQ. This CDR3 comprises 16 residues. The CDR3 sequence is CASSLAQGNDQETQYF. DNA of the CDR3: TGCGCCAGCAGCTTGGCTCAGGGGAATGACCAAGAGACCCAGTACTTC.

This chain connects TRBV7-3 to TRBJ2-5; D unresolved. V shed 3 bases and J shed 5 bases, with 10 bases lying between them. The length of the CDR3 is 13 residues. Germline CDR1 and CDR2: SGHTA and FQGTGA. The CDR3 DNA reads TGTGCCAGCAGCTTCGGCCCGCAGGAGACCCAGTACTTC. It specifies CASSFGPQETQYF. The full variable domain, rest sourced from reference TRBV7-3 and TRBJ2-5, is GAGVSQTPSNKVTEKGKYVELRCDPISGHTALYWYRQSLGQGPEFLIYFQGTGAADDSGLPNDRFFAVRPEGSVSTLKIQRTERGDSAVYLCASSFGPQETQYFGPGTRLLVL.

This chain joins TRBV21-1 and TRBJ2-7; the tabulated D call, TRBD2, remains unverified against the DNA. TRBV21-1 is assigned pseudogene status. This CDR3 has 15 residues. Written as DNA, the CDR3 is TGTGCCAGCAGCAACGCGGGAGCGGGGCCCTACGAGCAGTACTTC. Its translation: CASSNAGAGPYEQYF.

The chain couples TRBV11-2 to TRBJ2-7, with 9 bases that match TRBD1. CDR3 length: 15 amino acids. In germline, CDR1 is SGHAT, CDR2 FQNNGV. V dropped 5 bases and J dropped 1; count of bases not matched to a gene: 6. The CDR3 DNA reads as TGTGCCAGCAGCCCGACCGGGACAGGGTCCTACGAGCAGTACTTC. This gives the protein CASSPTGTGSYEQYF.

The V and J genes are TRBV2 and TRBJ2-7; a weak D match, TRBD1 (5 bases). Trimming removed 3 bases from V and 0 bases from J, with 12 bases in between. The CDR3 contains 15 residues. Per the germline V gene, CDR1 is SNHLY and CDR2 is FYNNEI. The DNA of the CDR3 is TGTGCCAGCAGTGAGACAGACTTATACTCCTACGAGCAGTACTTC. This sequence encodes CASSETDLYSYEQYF.

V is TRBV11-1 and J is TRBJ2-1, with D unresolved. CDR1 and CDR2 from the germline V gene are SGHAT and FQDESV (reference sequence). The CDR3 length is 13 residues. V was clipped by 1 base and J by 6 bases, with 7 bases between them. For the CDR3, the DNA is TGTGCCAGCAGCTTAGAAGAGTCCAATGAGCAGTTCTTC. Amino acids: CASSLEESNEQFF. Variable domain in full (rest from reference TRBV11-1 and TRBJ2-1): EAEVAQSPRYKITEKSQAVAFWCDPISGHATLYWYRQILGQGPELLVQFQDESVVDDSQLPKDRFSAERLKGVDSTLKIQPAELGDSAMYLCASSLEESNEQFFGPGTRLTVL.

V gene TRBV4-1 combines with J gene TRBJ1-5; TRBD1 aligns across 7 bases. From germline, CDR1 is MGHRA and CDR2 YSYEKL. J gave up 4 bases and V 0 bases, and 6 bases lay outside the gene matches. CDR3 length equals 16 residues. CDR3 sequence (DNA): TGCGCCAGCAGCCAAGACAGGGACAGTCCTAATCAGCCCCAGCATTTT. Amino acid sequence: CASSQDRDSPNQPQHF.

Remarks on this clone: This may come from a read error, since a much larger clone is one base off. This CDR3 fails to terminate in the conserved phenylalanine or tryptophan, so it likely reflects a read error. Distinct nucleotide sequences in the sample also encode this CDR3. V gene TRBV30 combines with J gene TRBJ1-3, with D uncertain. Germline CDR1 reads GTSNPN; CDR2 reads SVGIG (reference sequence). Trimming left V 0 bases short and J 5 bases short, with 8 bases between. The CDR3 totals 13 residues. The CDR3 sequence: CAWSVNGRNTIYL. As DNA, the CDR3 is TGTGCCTGGAGTGTAAACGGCAGAAACACCATATATCTT.

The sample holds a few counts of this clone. The CDR3 nucleotides are TGTGCCAGCAGCTTAGTAGGCGAGCCCCAGCATTTT. It yields the protein CASSLVGEPQHF. V gene TRBV7-2 combines with J gene TRBJ1-5; no clear D gene. Trimming cost V 1 base and J 8 bases, with 6 bases left between them. CDR1 is SGHTA and CDR2 is FQGNSA in the germline V gene. The CDR3 extends over 12 amino acids.

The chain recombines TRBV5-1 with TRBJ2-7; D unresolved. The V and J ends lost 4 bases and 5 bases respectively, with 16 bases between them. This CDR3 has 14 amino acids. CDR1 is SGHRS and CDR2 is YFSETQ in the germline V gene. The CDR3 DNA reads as TGCGCCAGCAGCCCGTGGGGTCCGGGCAACGAGCAGTACTTC. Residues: CASSPWGPGNEQYF.

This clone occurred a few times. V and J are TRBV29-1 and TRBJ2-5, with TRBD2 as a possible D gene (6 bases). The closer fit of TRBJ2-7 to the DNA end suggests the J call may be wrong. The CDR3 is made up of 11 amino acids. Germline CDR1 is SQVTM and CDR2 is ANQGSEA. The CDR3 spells CSVGRDREQYF. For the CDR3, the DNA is TGCAGCGTTGGGCGGGACCGCGAGCAGTACTTC.

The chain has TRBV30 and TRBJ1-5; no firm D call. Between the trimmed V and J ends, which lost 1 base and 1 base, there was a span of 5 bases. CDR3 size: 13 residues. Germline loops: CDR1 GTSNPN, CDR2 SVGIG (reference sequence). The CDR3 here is CAWSDDSNQPQHF. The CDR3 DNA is TGTGCCTGGAGTGACGACAGCAATCAGCCCCAGCATTTT.

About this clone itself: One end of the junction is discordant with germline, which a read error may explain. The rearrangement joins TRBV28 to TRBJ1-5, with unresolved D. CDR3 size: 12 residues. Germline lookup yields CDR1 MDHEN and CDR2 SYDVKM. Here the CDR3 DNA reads TGTGTCAGCACGGATAGCAATCAGCCCCAGCATTTT. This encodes CVSTDSNQPQHF.

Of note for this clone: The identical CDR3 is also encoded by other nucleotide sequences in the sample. The CDR3 DNA sequence: TGCGCCAGCAGCTTGGCAGGAGGAGAGACCCAGTACTTC. Its protein product is CASSLAGGETQYF. This chain uses TRBV5-1 with TRBJ2-5; D possibly corresponds to TRBD2 (5 bases). Trimming pared 0 bases from V and 4 bases from J, leaving 7 bases between. This CDR3 comprises 13 residues. CDR1 SGHRS and CDR2 YFSETQ come from the germline V gene.

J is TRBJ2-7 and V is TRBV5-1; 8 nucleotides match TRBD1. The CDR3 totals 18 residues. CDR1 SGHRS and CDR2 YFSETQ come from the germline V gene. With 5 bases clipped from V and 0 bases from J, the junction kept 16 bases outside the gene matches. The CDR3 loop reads CASSDLLRDRFSSYEQYF. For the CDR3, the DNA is TGCGCCAGCAGTGATTTGCTCCGGGACAGGTTTAGCTCCTACGAGCAGTACTTC. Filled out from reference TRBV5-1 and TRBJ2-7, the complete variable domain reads KAGVTQTPRYLIKTRGQQVTLSCSPISGHRSVSWYQQTPGQGLQFLFEYFSETQRNKGNFPGRFSGRQFSNSRSEMNVSTLELGDSALYLCASSDLLRDRFSSYEQYFGPGTRLTVT.

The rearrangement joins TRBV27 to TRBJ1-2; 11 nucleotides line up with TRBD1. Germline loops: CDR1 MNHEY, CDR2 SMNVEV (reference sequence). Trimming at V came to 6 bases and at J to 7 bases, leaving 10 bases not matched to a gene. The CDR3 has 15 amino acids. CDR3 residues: CASSSDRGRLSGYTF. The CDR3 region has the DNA TGTGCCAGCAGCTCGGACAGGGGGCGGCTGAGTGGCTACACCTTC.

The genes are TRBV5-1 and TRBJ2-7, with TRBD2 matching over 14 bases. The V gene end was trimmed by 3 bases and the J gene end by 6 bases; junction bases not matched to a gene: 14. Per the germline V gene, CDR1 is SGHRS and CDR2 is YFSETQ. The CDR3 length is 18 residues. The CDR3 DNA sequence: TGCGCCAGCAGCTCGGGACTAGCGGGAGATCATCCCCAAGGCGAGCAGTACTTC. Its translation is CASSSGLAGDHPQGEQYF.

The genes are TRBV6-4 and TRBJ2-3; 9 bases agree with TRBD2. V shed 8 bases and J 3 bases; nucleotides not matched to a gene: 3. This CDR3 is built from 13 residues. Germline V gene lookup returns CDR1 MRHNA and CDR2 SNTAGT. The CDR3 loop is CASLSGRTDTQYF. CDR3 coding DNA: TGTGCCAGCCTTAGCGGGAGAACAGATACGCAGTATTTT.

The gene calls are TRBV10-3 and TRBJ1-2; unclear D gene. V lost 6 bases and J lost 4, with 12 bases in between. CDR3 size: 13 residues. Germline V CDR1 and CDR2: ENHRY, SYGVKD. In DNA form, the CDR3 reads TGTGCCATCAGAGCCTTGGTCGCCTATGGCTACACCTTC. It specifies CAIRALVAYGYTF.